A selection of T cell receptor beta chains follows, all from one sample in a study of tumor and adjacent non-tumor tissue in lung cancer. TCRdb re-analysed the multiplex PCR reads in MiXCR, keeping a single row per CDR3 protein. The table has some 80,000 distinct CDR3 sequences, over 55% seen once. The sample taken for sequencing was lung tumor tissue. Receptors were obtained from a woman aged 40 to 55 with non-small cell lung cancer. CDR3s include the opening cysteine and the closing phenylalanine or tryptophan. Fields, in order: CDR3 DNA, CDR3 protein, clone size, V gene, J gene, D gene. A D gene is named only where the DNA matches it firmly. Size values are once, few and many counts, or a class for expanded clones, and some rows have none.

cdr3_nt: TGTGCCAGCAAGGGTTCAGAGTATCAGCCCAAGCATTTT; cdr3_aa: CASKGSEYQPKHF; clone_size: -; v_call: TRBV2; j_call: TRBJ1-5; d_call: -
cdr3_nt: TGTGGCAGCACCAAATTCGGGCAGGCACAAGAGGCCCAGTACTTC; cdr3_aa: CGSTKFGQAQEAQYF; clone_size: -; v_call: TRBV11-2; j_call: TRBJ2-5; d_call: -
cdr3_nt: TGTGACAGCAGCCCGATGGATAGGAGGCGGATAAATGGCTACACCTTC; cdr3_aa: CDSSPMDRRRINGYTF; clone_size: few; v_call: TRBV11-2; j_call: TRBJ1-2; d_call: -
cdr3_nt: TGTGCCACCAGTGACCAGGGTTTTCAAGAGACCCTGTACTTC; cdr3_aa: CATSDQGFQETLYF; clone_size: -; v_call: TRBV24-1; j_call: TRBJ2-5; d_call: -
cdr3_nt: TGCAGTGCGGCCACCGGGACTAGCGCGTGTACACAGTATTTT; cdr3_aa: CSAATGTSACTQYF; clone_size: -; v_call: TRBV20-1; j_call: TRBJ2-3; d_call: TRBD2
cdr3_nt: TGTGCCAGCAGTTACTCGGGAGGGACAGGCGGTACTAGCACAGATATGCAGCATTTT; cdr3_aa: CASSYSGGTGGTSTDMQHF; clone_size: -; v_call: TRBV6-6; j_call: TRBJ1-5; d_call: TRBD1
cdr3_nt: TGCACTGCTAGGTCCCTCACAGGGGGCTTCACCCGGGAGCTGTTTTTT; cdr3_aa: CTARSLTGGFTRELFF; clone_size: -; v_call: TRBV20-1; j_call: TRBJ2-2; d_call: TRBD1
cdr3_nt: TGTGCCAGCAACTTCCCTGGACTAACGGGAGACAATGAGCAGTTCTTC; cdr3_aa: CASNFPGLTGDNEQFF; clone_size: -; v_call: TRBV5-6; j_call: TRBJ2-1; d_call: -
cdr3_nt: TGCAGTGTTGCATCGCTGAGGACAGGGACCTACGATGAGCAGTTCTTC; cdr3_aa: CSVASLRTGTYDEQFF; clone_size: -; v_call: TRBV29-1; j_call: TRBJ2-1; d_call: TRBD1
cdr3_nt: TGTGCCTGGAGTGTACCCGGGGGTGGAATGAACACTGAAACTTTCTTT; cdr3_aa: CAWSVPGGGMNTETFF; clone_size: -; v_call: TRBV30; j_call: TRBJ1-1; d_call: -
cdr3_nt: TGTGTCAGTAGTTACGGGCAGGGGGCCGATGAGCAGTTCTTC; cdr3_aa: CVSSYGQGADEQFF; clone_size: -; v_call: TRBV6-5; j_call: TRBJ2-1; d_call: TRBD1
cdr3_nt: TGCAGCGGGACAGTCGGGAGTTACACAGGGGAGCTATTTTTT; cdr3_aa: CSGTVGSYTGELFF; clone_size: -; v_call: TRBV29-1; j_call: TRBJ2-2; d_call: -
cdr3_nt: TGCAGCGCCACCGGGATAGGGAGTCCCTACGAGCAGTACTTC; cdr3_aa: CSATGIGSPYEQYF; clone_size: -; v_call: TRBV29-1; j_call: TRBJ2-7; d_call: -
cdr3_nt: TGTGTCAGCAGCCTACAGGGGGCAGAAGGGACCAAAAACATTAAGCACTTC; cdr3_aa: CVSSLQGAEGTKNIKHF; clone_size: -; v_call: TRBV5-5; j_call: TRBJ2-4; d_call: TRBD1
cdr3_nt: TGTGCCAGCAGCTCCGTGGACTGGGCAGGCTCCTACAATGAGCAGTTCTTC; cdr3_aa: CASSSVDWAGSYNEQFF; clone_size: -; v_call: TRBV11-1; j_call: TRBJ2-1; d_call: -
cdr3_nt: TGTGCCAGCAACCCTACACTAAGCCCATCCCTCCTTATGTCCCAGCATTTT; cdr3_aa: CASNPTLSPSLLMSQHF; clone_size: -; v_call: TRBV7-3; j_call: TRBJ1-5; d_call: -
cdr3_nt: TGTGCCAGCAGCCAAGCGTACAGAGGGGCAGATACGCAGTATTTT; cdr3_aa: CASSQAYRGADTQYF; clone_size: many; v_call: TRBV14; j_call: TRBJ2-3; d_call: -
cdr3_nt: TGTGCCGGCAGTTCCGGGCTCCGAGAGTCTGAAGCTTTCTTT; cdr3_aa: CAGSSGLRESEAFF; clone_size: -; v_call: TRBV27; j_call: TRBJ1-1; d_call: -
cdr3_nt: TGTGCCAGCAGCCCCGGTGAGGTCGGGGAGCTCCTTTTT; cdr3_aa: CASSPGEVGELLF; clone_size: -; v_call: TRBV11-3; j_call: TRBJ2-2; d_call: -
cdr3_nt: TGTGCCAGCAACTTAGCTGGGCGAAGGGCCCAAGAGACCCAGTACTTC; cdr3_aa: CASNLAGRRAQETQYF; clone_size: -; v_call: TRBV11-2; j_call: TRBJ2-5; d_call: -
cdr3_nt: TGTGCAAGCAGCTTAAGCGGGGGTAACACAGATACACAGTATTTT; cdr3_aa: CASSLSGGNTDTQYF; clone_size: -; v_call: TRBV11-2; j_call: TRBJ2-3; d_call: TRBD2
cdr3_nt: TGTGCCAGCATTCGGACACCGAACACTGAAACTTTCTTT; cdr3_aa: CASIRTPNTETFF; clone_size: -; v_call: TRBV6-5; j_call: TRBJ1-1; d_call: -
cdr3_nt: TGCAGCGTTGATTCTTCTGGCATCCTGGGGGGGACCCAGTACTTC; cdr3_aa: CSVDSSGILGGTQYF; clone_size: -; v_call: TRBV29-1; j_call: TRBJ2-5; d_call: -
cdr3_nt: TGTGCCAGCAGTTCCAGCCGTGTCATGCGACATGGCTACACCTTC; cdr3_aa: CASSSSRVMRHGYTF; clone_size: -; v_call: TRBV11-3; j_call: TRBJ1-2; d_call: -
cdr3_nt: TGTGCCAGCAGTACGACAGGGGTTGGCATTCAGTACTTC; cdr3_aa: CASSTTGVGIQYF; clone_size: -; v_call: TRBV12-3/TRBV12-4; j_call: TRBJ2-4; d_call: TRBD1
cdr3_nt: TGTGCCAGCCTCGGTCAGGGTCTGTATAATTCACCCCTCCACTTT; cdr3_aa: CASLGQGLYNSPLHF; clone_size: few; v_call: TRBV28; j_call: TRBJ1-6; d_call: -
cdr3_nt: TGCAGCGTTGAATCCTGGAATGGTAAAGAGACCCAGTACTTC; cdr3_aa: CSVESWNGKETQYF; clone_size: -; v_call: TRBV29-1; j_call: TRBJ2-5; d_call: -
cdr3_nt: TGTGCCAGCAGTTACGATTCCAGGGGCTCCTACGAGCAGTACTTC; cdr3_aa: CASSYDSRGSYEQYF; clone_size: many; v_call: TRBV6-5; j_call: TRBJ2-7; d_call: -
cdr3_nt: TGTACCTGCAGCACTGCGCTAGATCCCCGTACGGATACGCAGTATTTT; cdr3_aa: CTCSTALDPRTDTQYF; clone_size: -; v_call: TRBV11-2; j_call: TRBJ2-3; d_call: -
cdr3_nt: TGTGCTAACAGCTCGGAGGGGACTAGCGGGGGCAATGAACAGTTCTTC; cdr3_aa: CANSSEGTSGGNEQFF; clone_size: -; v_call: TRBV11-3; j_call: TRBJ2-1; d_call: TRBD2
cdr3_nt: TGTGCCAGCACCTTAAGGTCAAGCGGCACAGATACGCAGTTTTTT; cdr3_aa: CASTLRSSGTDTQFF; clone_size: -; v_call: TRBV7-9; j_call: TRBJ2-3; d_call: -
cdr3_nt: TGTGCCAGCAGCCAAGAGGGGCGGAGCAGGAGTTATGAGCAATACTTC; cdr3_aa: CASSQEGRSRSYEQYF; clone_size: -; v_call: TRBV4-2; j_call: TRBJ2-7; d_call: -
cdr3_nt: TGTGCCAGCTCTCTAAGGGATTGGACTGAAGCTTTCTTT; cdr3_aa: CASSLRDWTEAFF; clone_size: many; v_call: TRBV12-3/TRBV12-4; j_call: TRBJ1-1; d_call: -
cdr3_nt: TGCAGTGCCTCCAGCAGCGGGAGGGCCCTCGTTTTGACAGATACGCTGTATTTT; cdr3_aa: CSASSSGRALVLTDTLYF; clone_size: -; v_call: TRBV20-1; j_call: TRBJ2-3; d_call: TRBD2
cdr3_nt: TGTGACAGCAGCTTAGATCCCAGCGGGAGGATTGAGGAGTTCTTC; cdr3_aa: CDSSLDPSGRIEEFF; clone_size: -; v_call: TRBV11-2; j_call: TRBJ2-1; d_call: TRBD2
cdr3_nt: TGTGCCAACAGCTTAGCCGGATATGACGAGCAGTACTTC; cdr3_aa: CANSLAGYDEQYF; clone_size: -; v_call: TRBV7-9; j_call: TRBJ2-7; d_call: -
cdr3_nt: TGTGCCAGCAGTTTATCGTCAGGCCTCTGCGAGCAGTACTTC; cdr3_aa: CASSLSSGLCEQYF; clone_size: few; v_call: TRBV28; j_call: TRBJ2-7; d_call: -
cdr3_nt: TGCAGCGCCACCAGCGGGGGGGGCGGCACAGATACGCAGTATTTT; cdr3_aa: CSATSGGGGTDTQYF; clone_size: many; v_call: TRBV29-1; j_call: TRBJ2-3; d_call: TRBD2
cdr3_nt: TGTGCCAGCAGTCATGGCCCGATTTTACAGGGAGGAGGAACAGATACGCAGTATTTT; cdr3_aa: CASSHGPILQGGGTDTQYF; clone_size: -; v_call: TRBV6-2/TRBV6-3; j_call: TRBJ2-3; d_call: -
cdr3_nt: TGTGCCAGCAGTGTGCAGGGGGCAGATGGCCACACCTTC; cdr3_aa: CASSVQGADGHTF; clone_size: -; v_call: TRBV2; j_call: TRBJ1-2; d_call: TRBD1
cdr3_nt: TGCAGCGTTGAAGGAAAGGCCTGGGACAGGGTCTACGAGCAGTATTTC; cdr3_aa: CSVEGKAWDRVYEQYF; clone_size: -; v_call: TRBV29-1; j_call: TRBJ2-7; d_call: TRBD1
cdr3_nt: TGTGCCAGCAGTTTACGGGGTAGGGGAAACTATGAGCAGTACTTC; cdr3_aa: CASSLRGRGNYEQYF; clone_size: -; v_call: TRBV12-3/TRBV12-4; j_call: TRBJ2-7; d_call: -
cdr3_nt: TGTGCCACCCTATCCCTCCCCTACAATGAGCAGTTCTTC; cdr3_aa: CATLSLPYNEQFF; clone_size: -; v_call: TRBV6-6; j_call: TRBJ2-1; d_call: -
cdr3_nt: TGCGCCAGCAGCTTGGGACAGGGGGACTTC; cdr3_aa: CASSLGQGDF; clone_size: many; v_call: TRBV5-1; j_call: TRBJ2-7; d_call: TRBD1
cdr3_nt: TGCAGTGCTAGCGAAAGGGAGTCTGAAGCTTTCTTT; cdr3_aa: CSASERESEAFF; clone_size: many; v_call: TRBV20-1; j_call: TRBJ1-1; d_call: -
cdr3_nt: TGCAGCGTTGAAGCCCCCAAGCGGAAGTCACACAATGAGCAGTTCTTC; cdr3_aa: CSVEAPKRKSHNEQFF; clone_size: -; v_call: TRBV29-1; j_call: TRBJ2-1; d_call: -
cdr3_nt: TGCAGCGTTGAGCAAGACCGGGACAGGAGATACTACGAGCAGTACTTC; cdr3_aa: CSVEQDRDRRYYEQYF; clone_size: once; v_call: TRBV29-1; j_call: TRBJ2-7; d_call: TRBD1
cdr3_nt: TGTGCCAGCAGCCCCGGGACTAGCGGTACCTACAATGTGCAATTCTTC; cdr3_aa: CASSPGTSGTYNVQFF; clone_size: -; v_call: TRBV2; j_call: TRBJ2-1; d_call: TRBD2
cdr3_nt: TGTGCCAGCAGCTTAGTACAGGGATTGGGTGAGCAGTACTTC; cdr3_aa: CASSLVQGLGEQYF; clone_size: many; v_call: TRBV7-8; j_call: TRBJ2-7; d_call: -
cdr3_nt: TGTGTCAGCAGGGTATGGACTAGCGGGAAAACAGATACGCAGTATTTT; cdr3_aa: CVSRVWTSGKTDTQYF; clone_size: -; v_call: TRBV6-2/TRBV6-3; j_call: TRBJ2-3; d_call: TRBD2
cdr3_nt: TGTGCCAGCAGCCTCTCTCCCTACAGGGAACCGCGTGCGAGCTACACCTTC; cdr3_aa: CASSLSPYREPRASYTF; clone_size: many; v_call: TRBV6-1; j_call: TRBJ1-2; d_call: -
cdr3_nt: TGTGCCAGCAGTTTCGGGTTTCAAGAGGGGGTCTTTTCACCCCTCCACTTT; cdr3_aa: CASSFGFQEGVFSPLHF; clone_size: many; v_call: TRBV12-3/TRBV12-4; j_call: TRBJ1-6; d_call: -
cdr3_nt: TGTGCCGGCAGCTTAGATCCTCAGAAGTCCTACGAGCAGTACTTC; cdr3_aa: CAGSLDPQKSYEQYF; clone_size: once; v_call: TRBV11-2; j_call: TRBJ2-7; d_call: -
cdr3_nt: TGTGCCAGCAGCTCAACATTAGGGATAAACCGGAGTATACCCCTCCACTTT; cdr3_aa: CASSSTLGINRSIPLHF; clone_size: -; v_call: TRBV11-2; j_call: TRBJ1-6; d_call: -